This T cell receptor beta chain emerged from a study of T cells in Graves' hyperthyroidism and ophthalmopathy. What was amplified from RNA transcripts were TCR beta CDR3 regions. A first-round RT-PCR of the TCR CDR3 used the HTBI primer set. TCRdb independently ran MiXCR on the multiplex PCR reads; one entry per CDR3 protein. The sample has under 250,000 distinct CDR3 sequences, approximately 23% seen once; the top ten hold 35% to 40%. The CDR3 is made up of 16 amino acids. V lost 3 bases to trimming and J lost 3 bases; unmatched junction nucleotides: 2. Germline-derived CDR1 and CDR2 are LGHNA and YNFKEQ. There are many counts of this clonotype. Out of approximately 9.9 ml of fresh peripheral blood came the PBMCs.

The chain recombines TRBV4-2 with TRBJ2-2; 12 nucleotides line up with TRBD2. The origin of this receptor is a woman aged 40 to 50 with Graves' ophthalmopathy. Sample: blood. The CDR3 region is CASSHRLAGDTGELFF. The CDR3 DNA reads TGTGCCAGCAGCCACCGACTAGCGGGGGACACCGGGGAGCTGTTTTTT.